This is a list of T cell receptor beta chains from one sample in a study of blood T cell repertoires in COVID-19. Sequencing was performed with immunoSEQ multiplex PCR; in TCRdb, only in-frame clones are kept and a portion is missing. This sample yields about 220,000 clones, of which 75% to 90% are seen a single time; more than 3.5% belongs to the top ten. Sequenced: PBMCs or T cells enriched from blood (not recorded which). Receptor source: a woman between 40 and 50 years old with acute COVID-19. Each CDR3 is given with its conserved first and last residue. D genes are given only for firm matches. Clone size is given for some rows only: seen once, a few or many times, or a class if the clone is expanded.

CDR3aa	CDR3nt	abundance	v_gene	j_gene	d_gene
CASSRGLAVTDTQYF	TGTGCCAGCAGCCGGGGACTAGCGGTTACAGATACGCAGTATTTT	.	TRBV5-6	TRBJ2-3	TRBD2
CASSPSWGRQPQHF	TGTGCCAGCAGCCCGAGCTGGGGGCGGCAGCCCCAGCATTTT	few	TRBV27	TRBJ1-5	.
CAWSTQGSYGYTF	TGTGCCTGGAGTACCCAGGGTTCCTATGGCTACACCTTC	.	TRBV30	TRBJ1-2	.
CASSYNSNYGYTF	TGCGCCAGCAGCTATAACAGTAACTATGGCTACACCTTC	.	TRBV5-1	TRBJ1-2	.
CASSQDRSVYGYTF	TGTGCCAGCAGCCAGGACAGGTCCGTCTATGGCTACACCTTC	.	TRBV3-1/TRBV3-2	TRBJ1-2	TRBD1
CAIQGLVNQPQHF	TGTGCCATCCAAGGACTCGTCAATCAGCCCCAGCATTTT	.	TRBV10-3	TRBJ1-5	.
CASGLQLSSGYTF	TGTGCCAGCGGACTGCAATTGAGTTCTGGCTACACCTTC	.	TRBV6-5	TRBJ1-2	.
CASSLQGATEAFF	TGTGCCAGCAGCCTACAGGGGGCTACTGAAGCTTTCTTT	.	TRBV14	TRBJ1-1	TRBD1
CASSLYEGNTEAFF	TGTGCCAGCAGCTTATATGAGGGGAACACTGAAGCTTTCTTT	.	TRBV11-1	TRBJ1-1	.
CASSEKPGQGSYGYTF	TGTGCCAGCAGCGAAAAACCGGGACAGGGCTCATATGGCTACACCTTC	once	TRBV9	TRBJ1-2	TRBD1
CASSMPVGGPNYGYTF	TGTGCCAGTAGTATGCCGGTTGGGGGCCCTAACTATGGCTACACCTTC	.	TRBV19	TRBJ1-2	.
CASLPRTNYGYTF	TGTGCCAGCCTCCCAAGGACAAATTATGGCTACACCTTC	.	TRBV2	TRBJ1-2	.
CASSFDRADTQYF	TGTGCCAGCAGCTTTGACAGGGCAGATACGCAGTATTTT	.	TRBV7-8	TRBJ2-3	TRBD1
CSASPLGARSMNTEAFF	TGCAGCGCCTCTCCCTTGGGGGCGAGGTCTATGAACACTGAAGCTTTCTTT	once	TRBV29-1	TRBJ1-1	.
CASSLGGRQYEQYF	TGTGCCAGCAGTTTGGGCGGGAGACAATACGAGCAGTACTTC	.	TRBV27	TRBJ2-7	TRBD2
CASSLGGRGAPVKNIQYF	TGTGCCAGCAGCTTAGGAGGGAGGGGGGCCCCGGTCAAAAACATTCAGTACTTC	.	TRBV7-8	TRBJ2-4	.
CASSQRDRFLYGYTF	TGCGCCAGCAGCCAACGGGACAGATTCCTCTATGGCTACACCTTC	.	TRBV5-1	TRBJ1-2	TRBD1
CASSEFDIETGELFF	TGTGCCAGCAGTGAATTTGACATCGAGACCGGGGAGCTGTTTTTT	.	TRBV2	TRBJ2-2	.
CASSLEAGIRANTEAFF	TGCGCCAGCAGCTTGGAAGCGGGGATAAGGGCGAACACTGAAGCTTTCTTT	few	TRBV5-1	TRBJ1-1	.
CASSFGQVYLNYGYTF	TGTGCCAGCAGCTTCGGACAGGTGTACCTAAACTATGGCTACACCTTC	.	TRBV7-2	TRBJ1-2	TRBD1
CASSSRQAGTDTQYF	TGTGCCAGCAGCTCCCGACAGGCCGGCACAGATACGCAGTATTTT	.	TRBV5-4	TRBJ2-3	.
CASSGLNQPQHF	TGCGCCAGCAGTGGTCTGAATCAGCCCCAGCATTTT	.	TRBV10-2	TRBJ1-5	.
CASSRGQENWNTEAFF	TGTGCCAGCAGTAGGGGACAGGAAAACTGGAACACTGAAGCTTTCTTT	.	TRBV27	TRBJ1-1	TRBD1
CASPYRDFREAFF	TGTGCCAGCCCATACCGGGACTTTCGTGAAGCTTTCTTT	.	TRBV21-1	TRBJ1-1	.
CASSQDVGGDSTDTQYF	TGCGCCAGCAGCCAAGACGTCGGGGGGGATAGCACAGATACGCAGTATTTT	.	TRBV4-3	TRBJ2-3	TRBD2
CAISGTGAGELFF	TGTGCCATCAGTGGGACAGGGGCCGGGGAGCTGTTTTTT	.	TRBV10-3	TRBJ2-2	TRBD1
CASSDPKERGGAGELFF	TGTGCCAGCAGTGACCCGAAGGAGCGGGGGGGCGCCGGGGAGCTGTTTTTT	.	TRBV2	TRBJ2-2	TRBD2
CASTFGGVAEAFF	TGCGCCAGCACCTTCGGAGGCGTTGCTGAAGCTTTCTTT	.	TRBV5-1	TRBJ1-1	.
CASSQVGPGVGAFF	TGCGCCAGCAGCCAGGTCGGACCAGGGGTAGGAGCTTTCTTT	.	TRBV4-1	TRBJ1-1	.
CASSTNRGDRGPFDLALHF	TGTGCCAGCAGCACGAACCGGGGTGACAGGGGCCCGTTTGATTTGGCCCTCCACTTT	.	TRBV7-9	TRBJ1-6	TRBD1
CASSYGGTYGYTF	TGTGCCAGCAGTTACGGAGGTACTTATGGCTACACCTTC	few	TRBV6-5	TRBJ1-2	.
CASSLVPGEQYF	TGTGCCAGCAGTTTGGTTCCGGGAGAGCAGTACTTC	once	TRBV12-3/TRBV12-4	TRBJ2-7	.
CASSSRLAGRTDTQYF	TGTGCCAGCAGCTCACGACTAGCGGGGCGCACAGATACGCAGTATTTT	.	TRBV3-1/TRBV3-2	TRBJ2-3	TRBD2
CASTAGGLLNEQFF	TGTGCCAGCACCGCCGGGGGGCTGCTGAATGAGCAGTTCTTC	.	TRBV6-5	TRBJ2-1	.
CASSPRGPNYEQYF	TGTGCCAGCTCACCGAGGGGGCCTAACTACGAGCAGTACTTC	once	TRBV18	TRBJ2-7	TRBD1
CASSKMGEGADCGANYGYTF	TGTGCCAGCAGCAAAATGGGCGAGGGGGCAGACTGCGGAGCTAACTATGGCTACACCTTC	.	TRBV21-1	TRBJ1-2	.
CASSPGQGGQPQHF	TGTGCCAGCTCACCCGGACAGGGAGGGCAGCCCCAGCATTTT	.	TRBV18	TRBJ1-5	TRBD1
CASSLVTGPETQYF	TGCGCCAGCAGCTTGGTAACAGGGCCAGAGACCCAGTACTTC	.	TRBV5-1	TRBJ2-5	.
CASSPGYRVEQYF	TGTGCCAGCAGCCCGGGGTATAGGGTCGAGCAGTACTTC	.	TRBV6-5	TRBJ2-7	.
CASSSRTGSSSGANVLTF	TGTGCCAGCAGCTCTAGGACAGGGTCTAGCTCTGGGGCCAACGTCCTGACTTTC	once	TRBV7-3	TRBJ2-6	TRBD1
CASRSPGQGYTEAFF	TGTGCCAGCAGATCTCCGGGACAGGGATATACTGAAGCTTTCTTT	.	TRBV2	TRBJ1-1	TRBD1
CASSLGRGGSNQPQHF	TGTGCCAGCAGCTTAGGGCGGGGGGGAAGCAATCAGCCCCAGCATTTT	.	TRBV7-2	TRBJ1-5	.
CASRLGQSYGYTF	TGTGCCAGCAGGTTGGGACAGTCCTATGGCTACACCTTC	.	TRBV6-5	TRBJ1-2	TRBD1
CASRGGHAGYGYTF	TGTGCCAGCAGGGGAGGTCACGCAGGCTATGGCTACACCTTC	.	TRBV6-5	TRBJ1-2	.
CASSESLRSNTEAFF	TGTGCCAGCAGTGAGTCGCTACGCTCGAACACTGAAGCTTTCTTT	.	TRBV2	TRBJ1-1	.
CASSSKFGGEGDTQYF	TGTGCCAGCAGCAGCAAATTTGGGGGGGAAGGAGATACGCAGTATTTT	.	TRBV11-2	TRBJ2-3	TRBD2
CASSLGQGETGNTIYF	TGTGCCAGCAGCTTAGGGCAGGGGGAAACTGGAAACACCATATATTTT	.	TRBV7-8	TRBJ1-3	TRBD1
CASSLGPRSTGELFF	TGTGCCAGCAGCTTGGGCCCGCGGAGCACCGGGGAGCTGTTTTTT	.	TRBV5-4	TRBJ2-2	.
CASSSARSVSF	TGTGCCAGCAGTTCAGCCCGGAGTGTTAGCTTC	.	TRBV28	TRBJ1-2	.
CASSPRSNSPLHF	TGTGCCAGCAGCCCACGAAGCAATTCACCCCTCCACTTT	.	TRBV27	TRBJ1-6	.
CASSLDRIGTEAFF	TGTGCCAGTAGTCTTGACAGGATCGGGACTGAAGCTTTCTTT	.	TRBV19	TRBJ1-1	.